These T cell receptor beta chains were read from a single sample in a study of T cell responses to AZD1222 COVID-19 vaccine. Generated by immunoSEQ multiplex PCR, the TCRdb table keeps only in-frame clones and is missing some. This sample yields 130,000 to 150,000 clones, of which approximately 90% are seen a single time; about 5% belongs to the top ten. Sequenced here: peripheral blood, sampled on day 0 of AZD1222 vaccination. Source of these receptors: an adult in good health. CDR3s include the opening cysteine and the closing phenylalanine or tryptophan. D genes are given only for firm matches. Expanded clones get a size class; other rows say once, few or many, or leave the size out.

size	length	D	V	J	CDR3	DNA
once	17	.	TRBV7-8	TRBJ1-6	CASSLVGTATYNSPLHF	TGTGCCAGCAGCTTAGTTGGAACAGCGACATATAATTCACCCCTCCACTTT
.	14	TRBD2	TRBV2	TRBJ2-3	CASTLAGKTDTQYF	TGTGCCAGCACCCTAGCGGGAAAGACAGATACGCAGTATTTT
.	13	.	TRBV10-1	TRBJ1-2	CASSESRAHGYTF	TGCGCCAGCAGTGAGTCCAGGGCTCATGGCTACACCTTC
.	12	.	TRBV2	TRBJ1-4	CASSEAYEKLFF	TGTGCCAGCAGTGAAGCCTATGAAAAACTGTTTTTT
.	13	.	TRBV9	TRBJ1-2	CASSAEVQSGYTF	TGTGCCAGCAGCGCCGAGGTACAAAGCGGCTACACCTTC
.	16	.	TRBV7-2	TRBJ1-6	CASSPFMRGVNSPLHF	TGTGCCAGCAGCCCCTTTATGAGAGGGGTAAATTCACCCCTCCACTTT
.	13	.	TRBV19	TRBJ1-1	CASSEGRNTEAFF	TGTGCCAGTAGTGAGGGTCGGAACACTGAAGCTTTCTTT
.	12	.	TRBV11-2	TRBJ2-3	CASSLDRDTQYF	TGTGCCAGCAGCTTAGATCGGGATACGCAGTATTTT
.	15	TRBD1	TRBV7-2	TRBJ2-4	CASSFAGNRGNIQYF	TGTGCCAGCAGCTTCGCCGGAAACAGGGGAAACATTCAGTACTTC
.	15	TRBD1	TRBV12-5	TRBJ2-2	CASGRDREMAGELFF	TGTGCTAGTGGTCGGGACAGGGAGATGGCCGGGGAGCTGTTTTTT
once	13	TRBD2	TRBV11-2	TRBJ2-5	CASSPIAGETQYF	TGTGCCAGCAGTCCGATAGCGGGAGAGACCCAGTACTTC
.	12	.	TRBV2	TRBJ2-3	CASRLDADTQYF	TGTGCCAGCAGATTGGACGCAGATACGCAGTATTTT
.	16	.	TRBV7-9	TRBJ2-1	CASSLDSSRVDNEQFF	TGTGCCAGCAGCTTAGATTCCTCAAGGGTCGACAATGAGCAGTTCTTC
once	18	TRBD2	TRBV7-2	TRBJ2-3	CASSLARGLAGGWNWQYF	TGTGCCAGCAGCTTAGCAAGAGGGCTAGCGGGGGGGTGGAACTGGCAGTATTTT
.	14	.	TRBV15	TRBJ1-1	CATSIGTASTEAFF	TGTGCCACCAGCATCGGGACCGCTAGCACTGAAGCTTTCTTT
.	13	.	TRBV6-4	TRBJ1-5	CASSDRANQPQHF	TGTGCCAGCAGTGACAGGGCCAATCAGCCCCAGCATTTT
once	13	.	TRBV18	TRBJ1-5	CASSLGANQPQHF	TGTGCCAGCTCACTTGGGGCGAATCAGCCCCAGCATTTT
once	15	TRBD2	TRBV28	TRBJ2-1	CASSPAGGLNNEQFF	TGTGCCAGCAGTCCCGCGGGGGGCCTTAACAATGAGCAGTTCTTC
.	13	.	TRBV28	TRBJ2-1	CASREGTFNEQFF	TGTGCCAGCAGAGAAGGGACTTTCAATGAGCAGTTCTTC
.	16	.	TRBV7-9	TRBJ1-2	CASSLTGPGHLYGYTF	TGTGCCAGCAGCTTGACCGGTCCGGGACACCTTTATGGCTACACCTTC
once	16	TRBD2	TRBV18	TRBJ2-7	CASSPRSGLVIGEQYF	TGTGCCAGCTCACCACGGTCCGGACTAGTAATCGGCGAGCAGTACTTC
.	16	.	TRBV27	TRBJ2-1	CASSVSGPISYNEQFF	TGTGCCAGCAGTGTGAGCGGACCAATCTCCTACAATGAGCAGTTCTTC
.	15	.	TRBV7-2	TRBJ2-3	CASSPGWGGADTQYF	TGTGCCAGCAGCCCCGGCTGGGGGGGCGCAGATACGCAGTATTTT
.	11	.	TRBV20-1	TRBJ2-7	CSARGGEEQYF	TGCAGTGCCAGAGGGGGGGAAGAGCAGTACTTC
.	12	.	TRBV2	TRBJ2-3	CASGPTGDTQYF	TGTGCCAGCGGACCTACCGGGGATACGCAGTATTTT
.	16	.	TRBV19	TRBJ1-3	CASKAGGPHSGNTIYF	TGTGCCAGTAAGGCGGGGGGACCCCACTCTGGAAACACCATATATTTT
.	16	.	TRBV9	TRBJ2-1	CASSVAPGPSYNEQFF	TGTGCCAGCAGCGTAGCCCCAGGGCCGTCCTACAATGAGCAGTTCTTC
.	14	.	TRBV13	TRBJ2-3	CASSSRASTDTQYF	TGTGCCAGCAGCTCCAGGGCCAGCACAGATACGCAGTATTTT
.	15	TRBD1	TRBV18	TRBJ2-3	CASSLRTGEADTQYF	TGTGCCAGCTCACTACGGACAGGGGAAGCAGATACGCAGTATTTT
.	12	.	TRBV3-1/TRBV3-2	TRBJ2-5	CASSQVGPLQYF	TGTGCCAGCAGCCAAGTCGGTCCTCTCCAGTACTTC
once	15	.	TRBV7-2	TRBJ1-1	CASTPRGEGNTEAFF	TGTGCCAGCACCCCACGGGGGGAAGGGAACACTGAAGCTTTCTTT
.	14	.	TRBV27	TRBJ2-3	CASSLFLATDTQYF	TGTGCCAGCAGTTTGTTCCTAGCCACAGATACGCAGTATTTT
.	15	.	TRBV28	TRBJ1-2	CASRAPGGRGYGYTF	TGTGCCAGCAGAGCCCCGGGGGGTCGGGGCTATGGCTACACCTTC
few	13	.	TRBV21-1	TRBJ2-1	CASSKKMSLEQFF	TGTGCCAGCAGCAAAAAGATGTCCCTTGAGCAGTTCTTC
.	13	.	TRBV28	TRBJ1-2	CASSFPGSDGYTF	TGTGCCAGCAGTTTCCCCGGGTCCGATGGCTACACCTTC
.	13	.	TRBV18	TRBJ1-5	CASSRQEDQPQHF	TGTGCCAGCTCCCGACAGGAAGATCAGCCCCAGCATTTT
.	14	.	TRBV28	TRBJ1-3	CASSSGDRGNTIYF	TGTGCCAGCAGTTCCGGCGACAGAGGAAACACCATATATTTT
.	13	.	TRBV10-1	TRBJ1-4	CASSAGRDEKLFF	TGCGCCAGCAGTGCCGGCAGGGACGAAAAACTGTTTTTT
.	15	TRBD2	TRBV27	TRBJ2-1	CASSLYAGGVNEQFF	TGTGCCAGCAGTTTATATGCGGGAGGGGTTAATGAGCAGTTCTTC
.	13	.	TRBV7-2	TRBJ1-1	CASSSRQYTEAFF	TGTGCCAGCAGCTCCCGACAGTACACTGAAGCTTTCTTT
.	15	.	TRBV3-1/TRBV3-2	TRBJ2-1	CASSHTGGRGNEQFF	TGTGCCAGCAGCCACACGGGGGGCAGGGGAAATGAGCAGTTCTTC